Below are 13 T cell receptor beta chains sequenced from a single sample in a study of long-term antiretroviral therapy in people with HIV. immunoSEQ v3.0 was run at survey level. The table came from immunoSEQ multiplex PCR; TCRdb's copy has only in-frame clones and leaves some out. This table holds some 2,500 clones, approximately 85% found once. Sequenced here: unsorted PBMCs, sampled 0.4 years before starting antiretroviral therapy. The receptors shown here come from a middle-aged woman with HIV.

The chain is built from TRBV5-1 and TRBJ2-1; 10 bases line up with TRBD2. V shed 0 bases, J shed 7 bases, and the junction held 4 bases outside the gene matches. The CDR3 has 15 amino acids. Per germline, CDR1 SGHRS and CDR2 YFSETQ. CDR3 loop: CASSLELAGRNEQFF. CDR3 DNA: TGCGCCAGCAGCTTGGAACTAGCGGGGCGGAATGAGCAGTTCTTC. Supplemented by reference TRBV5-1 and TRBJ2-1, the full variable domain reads KAGVTQTPRYLIKTRGQQVTLSCSPISGHRSVSWYQQTPGQGLQFLFEYFSETQRNKGNFPGRFSGRQFSNSRSEMNVSTLELGDSALYLCASSLELAGRNEQFFGPGTRLTVL.

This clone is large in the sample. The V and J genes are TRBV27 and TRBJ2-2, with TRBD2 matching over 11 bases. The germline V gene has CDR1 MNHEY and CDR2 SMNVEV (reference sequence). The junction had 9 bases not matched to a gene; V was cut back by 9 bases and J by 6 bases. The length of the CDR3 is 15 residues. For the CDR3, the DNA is TGTGCCAGTACAAGTAGCGGGAGGGCCCCCGGGGAGCTGTTTTTT. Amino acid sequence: CASTSSGRAPGELFF.

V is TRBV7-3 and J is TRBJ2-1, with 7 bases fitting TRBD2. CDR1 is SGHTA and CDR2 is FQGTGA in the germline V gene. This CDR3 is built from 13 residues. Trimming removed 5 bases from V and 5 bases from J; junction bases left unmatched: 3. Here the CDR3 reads CASSKREDNEQFF. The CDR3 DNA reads TGTGCCAGCAGCAAACGGGAGGACAATGAGCAGTTCTTC.

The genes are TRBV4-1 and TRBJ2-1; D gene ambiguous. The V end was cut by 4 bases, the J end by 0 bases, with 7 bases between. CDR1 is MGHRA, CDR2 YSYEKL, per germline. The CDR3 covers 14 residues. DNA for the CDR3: TGCGCCAGCAGCCGCTCCGTCTCCTACAATGAGCAGTTCTTC. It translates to CASSRSVSYNEQFF.

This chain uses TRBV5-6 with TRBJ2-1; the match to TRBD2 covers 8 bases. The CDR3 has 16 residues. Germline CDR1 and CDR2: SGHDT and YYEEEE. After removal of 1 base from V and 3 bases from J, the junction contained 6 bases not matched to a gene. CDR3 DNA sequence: TGTGCCAGCAGCTTGCGAAGGCTAGCGGGCTACAATGAGCAGTTCTTC. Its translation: CASSLRRLAGYNEQFF.

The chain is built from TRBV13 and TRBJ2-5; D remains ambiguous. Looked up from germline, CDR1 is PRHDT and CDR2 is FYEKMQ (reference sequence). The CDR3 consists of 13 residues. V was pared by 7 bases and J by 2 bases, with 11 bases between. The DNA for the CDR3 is TGTGCCAGCACACCCCCGCGGCAAGAGACCCAGTACTTC. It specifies CASTPPRQETQYF.

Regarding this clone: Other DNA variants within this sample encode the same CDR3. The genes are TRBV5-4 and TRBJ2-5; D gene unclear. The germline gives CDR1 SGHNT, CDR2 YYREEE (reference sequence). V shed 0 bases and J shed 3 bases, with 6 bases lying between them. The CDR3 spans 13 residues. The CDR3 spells CASSLEAEETQYF. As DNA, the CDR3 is TGTGCCAGCAGCTTGGAGGCGGAAGAGACCCAGTACTTC.

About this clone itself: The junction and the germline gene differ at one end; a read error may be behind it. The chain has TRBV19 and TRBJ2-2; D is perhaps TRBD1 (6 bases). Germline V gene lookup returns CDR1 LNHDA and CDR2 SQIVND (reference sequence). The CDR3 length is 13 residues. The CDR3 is CARGAPQLYTEPF. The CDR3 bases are TGTGCCAGGGGGGCCCCTCAATTATATACCGAGCCTTTT.

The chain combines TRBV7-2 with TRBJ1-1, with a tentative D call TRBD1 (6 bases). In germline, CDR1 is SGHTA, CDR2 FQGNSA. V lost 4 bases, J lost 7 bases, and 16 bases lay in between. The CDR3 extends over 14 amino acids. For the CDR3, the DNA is TGTGCCAGCAGCTCGTCAACAGGGATAATTGAAGCTTTCTTT. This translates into CASSSSTGIIEAFF.

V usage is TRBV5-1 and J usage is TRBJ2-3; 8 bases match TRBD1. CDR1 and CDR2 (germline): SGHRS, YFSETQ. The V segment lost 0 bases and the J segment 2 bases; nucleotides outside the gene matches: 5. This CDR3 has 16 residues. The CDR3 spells CASSLGQGSITDTQYF. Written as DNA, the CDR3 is TGCGCCAGCAGCTTGGGACAGGGGTCAATCACAGATACGCAGTATTTT.

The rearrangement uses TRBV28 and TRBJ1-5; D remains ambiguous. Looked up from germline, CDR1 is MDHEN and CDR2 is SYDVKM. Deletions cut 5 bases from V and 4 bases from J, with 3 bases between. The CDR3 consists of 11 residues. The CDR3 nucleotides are TGTGCCAGCAGTGAGAATCAGCCCCAGCATTTT. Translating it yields CASSENQPQHF. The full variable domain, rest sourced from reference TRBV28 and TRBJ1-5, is DVKVTQSSRYLVKRTGEKVFLECVQDMDHENMFWYRQDPGLGLRLIYFSYDVKMKEKGDIPEGYSVSREKKERFSLILESASTNQTSMYLCASSENQPQHFGDGTRLSIL.

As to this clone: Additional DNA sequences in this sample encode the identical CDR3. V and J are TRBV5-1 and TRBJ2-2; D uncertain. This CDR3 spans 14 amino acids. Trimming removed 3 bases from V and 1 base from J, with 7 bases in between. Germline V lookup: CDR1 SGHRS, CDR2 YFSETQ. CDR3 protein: CASSSDGNTGELFF. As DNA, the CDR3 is TGCGCCAGCAGCTCGGACGGGAACACCGGGGAGCTGTTTTTT.

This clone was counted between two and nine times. The CDR3: CASSPNIRLPGNTIYF. The CDR3 DNA follows: TGTGCCAGCAGCCCAAACATAAGGCTCCCTGGAAACACCATATATTTT. The rearrangement links TRBV7-9 to TRBJ1-3; D remains unclear. This CDR3 is built from 16 residues. V was pared by 5 bases and J by 2 bases, with 16 bases between. CDR1 is SEHNR, CDR2 FQNEAQ, per germline (reference sequence).